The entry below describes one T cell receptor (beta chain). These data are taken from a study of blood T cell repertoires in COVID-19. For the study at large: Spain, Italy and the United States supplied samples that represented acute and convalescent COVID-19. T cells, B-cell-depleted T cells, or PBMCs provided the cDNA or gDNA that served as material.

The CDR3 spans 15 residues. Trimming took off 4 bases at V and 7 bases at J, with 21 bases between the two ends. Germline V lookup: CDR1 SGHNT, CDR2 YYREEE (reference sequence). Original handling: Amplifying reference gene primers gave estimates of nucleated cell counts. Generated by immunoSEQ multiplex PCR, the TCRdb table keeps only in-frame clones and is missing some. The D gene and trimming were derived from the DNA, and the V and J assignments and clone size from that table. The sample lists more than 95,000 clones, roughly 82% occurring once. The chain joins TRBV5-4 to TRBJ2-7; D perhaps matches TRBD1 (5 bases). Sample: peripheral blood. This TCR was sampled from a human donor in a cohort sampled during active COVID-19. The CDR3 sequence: CASSRSAGYSDEQYF. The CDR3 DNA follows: TGTGCCAGCAGCCGGTCGGCAGGGTACTCGGATGAGCAGTACTTC. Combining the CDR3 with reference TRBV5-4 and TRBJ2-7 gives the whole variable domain ETGVTQSPTHLIKTRGQQVTLRCSSQSGHNTVSWYQQALGQGPQFIFQYYREEENGRGNFPPRFSGLQFPNYSSELNVNALELDDSALYLCASSRSAGYSDEQYFGPGTRLTVT.